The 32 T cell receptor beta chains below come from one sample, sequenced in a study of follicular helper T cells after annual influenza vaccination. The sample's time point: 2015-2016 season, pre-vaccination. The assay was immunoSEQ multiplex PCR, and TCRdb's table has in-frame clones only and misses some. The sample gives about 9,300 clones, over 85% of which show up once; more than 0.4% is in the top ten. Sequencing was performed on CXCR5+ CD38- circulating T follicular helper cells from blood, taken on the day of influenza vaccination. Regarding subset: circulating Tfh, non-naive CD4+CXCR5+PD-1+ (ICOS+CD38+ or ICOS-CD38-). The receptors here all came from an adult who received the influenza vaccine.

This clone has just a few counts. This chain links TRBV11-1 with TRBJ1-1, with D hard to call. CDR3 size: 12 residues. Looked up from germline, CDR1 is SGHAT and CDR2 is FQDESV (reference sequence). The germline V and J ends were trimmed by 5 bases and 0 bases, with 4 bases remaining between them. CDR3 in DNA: TGTGCCAGCAGCCGATTGAACACTGAAGCTTTCTTT. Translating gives CASSRLNTEAFF. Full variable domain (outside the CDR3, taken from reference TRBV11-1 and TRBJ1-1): EAEVAQSPRYKITEKSQAVAFWCDPISGHATLYWYRQILGQGPELLVQFQDESVVDDSQLPKDRFSAERLKGVDSTLKIQPAELGDSAMYLCASSRLNTEAFFGQGTRLTVV.

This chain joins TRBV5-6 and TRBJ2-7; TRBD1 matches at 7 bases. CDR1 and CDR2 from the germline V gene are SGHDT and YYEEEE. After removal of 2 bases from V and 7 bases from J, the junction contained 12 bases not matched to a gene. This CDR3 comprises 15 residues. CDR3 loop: CASSFMATGSWEQYF. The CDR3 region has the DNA TGTGCCAGCAGCTTTATGGCGACAGGGAGTTGGGAGCAGTACTTC.

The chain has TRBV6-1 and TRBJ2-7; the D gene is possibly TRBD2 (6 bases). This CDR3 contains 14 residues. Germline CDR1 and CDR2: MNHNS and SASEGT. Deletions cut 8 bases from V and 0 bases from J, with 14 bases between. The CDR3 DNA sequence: TGTGCCAGCTTCAATCCGGGACTCTCCTACGAGCAGTACTTC. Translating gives CASFNPGLSYEQYF.

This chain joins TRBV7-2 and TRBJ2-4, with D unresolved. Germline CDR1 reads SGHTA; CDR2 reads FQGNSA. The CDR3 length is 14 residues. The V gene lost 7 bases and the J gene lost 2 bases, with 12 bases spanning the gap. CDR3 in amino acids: CASTPDPTKNIQYF. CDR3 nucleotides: TGTGCCAGCACCCCTGACCCCACCAAAAACATTCAGTACTTC.

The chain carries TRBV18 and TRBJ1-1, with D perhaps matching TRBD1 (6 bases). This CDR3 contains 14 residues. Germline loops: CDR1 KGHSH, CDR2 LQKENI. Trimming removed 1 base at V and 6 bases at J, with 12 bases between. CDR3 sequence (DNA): TGTGCCAGCTCACCACTCCAGGGGAAGGCTGAAGCTTTCTTT. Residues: CASSPLQGKAEAFF. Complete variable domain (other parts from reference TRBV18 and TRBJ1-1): NAGVMQNPRHLVRRRGQEARLRCSPMKGHSHVYWYRQLPEEGLKFMVYLQKENIIDESGMPKERFSAEFPKEGPSILRIQQVVRGDSAAYFCASSPLQGKAEAFFGQGTRLTVV.

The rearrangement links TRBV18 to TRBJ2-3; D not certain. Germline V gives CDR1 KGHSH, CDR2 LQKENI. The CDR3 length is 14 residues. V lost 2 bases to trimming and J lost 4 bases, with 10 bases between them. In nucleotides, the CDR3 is TGTGCCAGCTCACCAATATCCACAGCAGATACGCAGTATTTT. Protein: CASSPISTADTQYF.

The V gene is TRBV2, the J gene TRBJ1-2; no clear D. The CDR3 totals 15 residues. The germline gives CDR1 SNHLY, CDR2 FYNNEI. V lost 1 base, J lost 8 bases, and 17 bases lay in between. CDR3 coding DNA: TGTGCCAGCAGTGAAGAGGGCAGATTTACTATGGGCTACACCTTC. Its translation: CASSEEGRFTMGYTF.

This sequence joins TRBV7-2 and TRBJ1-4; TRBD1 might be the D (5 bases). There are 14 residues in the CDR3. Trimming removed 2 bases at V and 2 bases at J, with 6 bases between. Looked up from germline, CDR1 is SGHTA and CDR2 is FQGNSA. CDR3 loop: CASSLSGTNEKLFF. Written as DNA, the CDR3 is TGTGCCAGCAGCTTATCAGGGACTAATGAAAAACTGTTTTTT.

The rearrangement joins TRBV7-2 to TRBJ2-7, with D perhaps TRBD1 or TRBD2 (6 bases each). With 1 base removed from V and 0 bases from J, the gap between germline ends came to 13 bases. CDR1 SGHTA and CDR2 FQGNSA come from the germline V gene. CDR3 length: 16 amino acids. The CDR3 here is CASSLDGGQPSYEQYF. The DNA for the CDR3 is TGTGCCAGCAGCTTAGACGGGGGACAACCCTCCTACGAGCAGTACTTC.

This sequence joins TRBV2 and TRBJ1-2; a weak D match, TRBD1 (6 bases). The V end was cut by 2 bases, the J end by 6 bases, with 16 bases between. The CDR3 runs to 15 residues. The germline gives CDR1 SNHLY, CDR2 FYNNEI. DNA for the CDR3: TGTGCCAGCAGTGAATTCGGAGGGGGGCAGCATGGCTACACCTTC. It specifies CASSEFGGGQHGYTF.

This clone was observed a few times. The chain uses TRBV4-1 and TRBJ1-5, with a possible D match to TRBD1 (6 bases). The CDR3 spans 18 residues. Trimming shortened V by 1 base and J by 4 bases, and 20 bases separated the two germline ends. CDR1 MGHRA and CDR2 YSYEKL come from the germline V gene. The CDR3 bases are TGCGCCAGCAGCCAAGTCGCGTATAGCACAGGGAATAATCAGCCCCAGCATTTT. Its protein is CASSQVAYSTGNNQPQHF.

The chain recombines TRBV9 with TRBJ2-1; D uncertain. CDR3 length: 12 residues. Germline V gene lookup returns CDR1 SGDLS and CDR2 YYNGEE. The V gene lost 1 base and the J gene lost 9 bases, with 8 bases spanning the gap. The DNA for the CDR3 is TGTGCCAGCAGCGTACAGTTAGCTGAGCAGTTCTTC. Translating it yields CASSVQLAEQFF.

CDR3 region: CASSVVPAGGETGANVLTF. DNA of the CDR3: TGTGCCAGCAGCGTAGTTCCAGCGGGGGGTGAAACTGGGGCCAACGTCCTGACTTTC. The chain recombines TRBV9 with TRBJ2-6; 9 bases are a match to TRBD2. Germline assignment: CDR1 SGDLS and CDR2 YYNGEE. Trimming removed 0 bases from V and 2 bases from J; junction bases left unmatched: 9. The CDR3 is 19 residues long.

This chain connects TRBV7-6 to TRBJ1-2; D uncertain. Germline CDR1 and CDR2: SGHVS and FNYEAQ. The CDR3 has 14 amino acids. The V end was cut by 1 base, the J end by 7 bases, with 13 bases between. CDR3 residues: CASSLGVSTGGYTF. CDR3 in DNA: TGTGCCAGCAGCTTAGGGGTGTCGACCGGTGGCTACACCTTC.

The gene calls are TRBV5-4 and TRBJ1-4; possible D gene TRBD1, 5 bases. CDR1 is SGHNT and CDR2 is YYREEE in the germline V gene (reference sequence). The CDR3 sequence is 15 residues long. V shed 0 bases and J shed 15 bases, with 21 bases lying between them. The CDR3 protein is CASSLGSGGQDEVFF. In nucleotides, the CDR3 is TGTGCCAGCAGCTTGGGGAGTGGAGGACAAGATGAAGTGTTTTTT.

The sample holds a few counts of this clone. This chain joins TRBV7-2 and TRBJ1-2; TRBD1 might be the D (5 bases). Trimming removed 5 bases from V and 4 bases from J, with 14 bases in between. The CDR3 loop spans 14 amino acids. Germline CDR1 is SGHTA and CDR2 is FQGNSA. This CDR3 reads CASSPVTASYGYTF. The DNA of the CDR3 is TGTGCCAGCAGCCCCGTGACAGCCTCCTATGGCTACACCTTC.

The CDR3 here is CASSSRASGATDTQYF. CDR3 bases: TGTGCCAGCAGCTCGCGGGCTAGCGGGGCAACAGATACGCAGTATTTT. The chain carries TRBV5-4 and TRBJ2-3, with 9 bases aligning to TRBD2. This CDR3 has 16 amino acids. J was trimmed by 3 bases and V by 3 bases; bases with no gene match: 8. Germline loops: CDR1 SGHNT, CDR2 YYREEE (reference sequence).

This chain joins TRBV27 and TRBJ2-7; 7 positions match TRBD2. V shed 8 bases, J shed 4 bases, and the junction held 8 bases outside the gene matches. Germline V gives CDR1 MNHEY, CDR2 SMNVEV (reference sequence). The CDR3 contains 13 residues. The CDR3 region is CASAPGTTYEQYF. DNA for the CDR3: TGTGCCAGCGCCCCGGGGACTACTTACGAGCAGTACTTC.

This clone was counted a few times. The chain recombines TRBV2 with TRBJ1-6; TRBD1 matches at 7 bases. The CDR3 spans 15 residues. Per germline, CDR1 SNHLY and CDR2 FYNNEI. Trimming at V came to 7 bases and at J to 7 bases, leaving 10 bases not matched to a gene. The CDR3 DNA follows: TGTGCCAGCACCGAAGACAGGGCTAAAAATTCACCCCTCCACTTT. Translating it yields CASTEDRAKNSPLHF.

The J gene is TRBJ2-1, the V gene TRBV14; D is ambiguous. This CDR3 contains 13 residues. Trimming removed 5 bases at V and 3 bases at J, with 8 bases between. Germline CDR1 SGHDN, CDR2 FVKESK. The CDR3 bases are TGTGCCAGCAGCATAGGGAACTACAATGAGCAGTTCTTC. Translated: CASSIGNYNEQFF.

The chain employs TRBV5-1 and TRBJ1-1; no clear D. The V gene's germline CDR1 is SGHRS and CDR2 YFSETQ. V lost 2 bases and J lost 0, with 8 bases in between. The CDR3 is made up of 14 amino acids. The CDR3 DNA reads TGCGCCAGCAGCTTTCTGGACGTGAACACTGAAGCTTTCTTT. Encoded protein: CASSFLDVNTEAFF.

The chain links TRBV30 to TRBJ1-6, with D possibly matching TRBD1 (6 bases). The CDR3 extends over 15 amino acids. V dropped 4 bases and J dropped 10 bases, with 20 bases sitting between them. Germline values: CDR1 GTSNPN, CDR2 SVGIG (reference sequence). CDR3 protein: CAWMRGGLFGSPLHF. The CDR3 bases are TGTGCCTGGATGAGAGGGGGTCTTTTTGGGTCACCCCTCCACTTT. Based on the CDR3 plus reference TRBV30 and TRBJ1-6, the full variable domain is SQTIHQWPATLVQPVGSPLSLECTVEGTSNPNLYWYRQAAGRGLQLLFYSVGIGQISSEVPQNLSASRPQDRQFILSSKKLLLSDSGFYLCAWMRGGLFGSPLHFGNGTRLTVT.

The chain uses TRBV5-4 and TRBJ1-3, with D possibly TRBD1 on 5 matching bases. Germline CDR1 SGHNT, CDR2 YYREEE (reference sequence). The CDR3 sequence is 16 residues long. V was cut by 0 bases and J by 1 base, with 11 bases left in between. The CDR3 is CASSLAGKVSGNTIYF. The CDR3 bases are TGTGCCAGCAGCTTGGCAGGGAAAGTTTCTGGAAACACCATATATTTT.

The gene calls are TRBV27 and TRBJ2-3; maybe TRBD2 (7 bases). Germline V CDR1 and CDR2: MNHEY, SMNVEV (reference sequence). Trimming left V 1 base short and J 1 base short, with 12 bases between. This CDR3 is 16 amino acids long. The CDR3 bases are TGTGCCAGCAGTTTATGGGGGGGGCCGCGCACAGATACGCAGTATTTT. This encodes CASSLWGGPRTDTQYF.

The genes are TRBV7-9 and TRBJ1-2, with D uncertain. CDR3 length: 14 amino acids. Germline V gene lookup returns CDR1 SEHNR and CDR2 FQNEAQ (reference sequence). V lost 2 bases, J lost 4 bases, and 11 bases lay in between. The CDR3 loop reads CASSLSQVTYGYTF. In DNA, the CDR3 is TGTGCCAGCAGCTTAAGCCAAGTAACCTATGGCTACACCTTC.

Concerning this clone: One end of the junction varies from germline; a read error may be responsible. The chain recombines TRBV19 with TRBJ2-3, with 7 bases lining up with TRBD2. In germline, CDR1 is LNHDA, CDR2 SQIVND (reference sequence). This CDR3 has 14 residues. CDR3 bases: TGCGCTAGCTCAACTTTTGCGGGGGCAGATACGCAGTATTTT. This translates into CASSTFAGADTQYF. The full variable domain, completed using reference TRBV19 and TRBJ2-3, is DGGITQSPKYLFRKEGQNVTLSCEQNLNHDAMYWYRQDPGQGLRLIYYSQIVNDFQKGDIAEGYSVSREKKESFPLTVTSAQKNPTAFYLCASSTFAGADTQYFGPGTRLTVL.

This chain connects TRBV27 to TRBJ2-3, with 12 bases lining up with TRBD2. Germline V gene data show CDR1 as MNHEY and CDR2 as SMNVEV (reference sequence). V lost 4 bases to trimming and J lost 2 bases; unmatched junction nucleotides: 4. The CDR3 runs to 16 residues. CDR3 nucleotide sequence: TGTGCCAGCAGTTCGCTAGCGGGGGGGAACACAGATACGCAGTATTTT. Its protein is CASSSLAGGNTDTQYF.

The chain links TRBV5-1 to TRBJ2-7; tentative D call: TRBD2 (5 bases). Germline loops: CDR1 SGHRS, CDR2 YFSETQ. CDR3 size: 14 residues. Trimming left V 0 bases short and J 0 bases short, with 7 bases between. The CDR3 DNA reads TGCGCCAGCAGCTTGGACGGGGACTCCTACGAGCAGTACTTC. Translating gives CASSLDGDSYEQYF.

DNA for the CDR3: TGTGCCAGTAGTGCGAGGGCGGGAGATGAAAAACTGTTTTTT. This gives the protein CASSARAGDEKLFF. The chain combines TRBV19 with TRBJ1-4; D ambiguous. V dropped 5 bases and J dropped 6 bases, with 13 bases sitting between them. The germline V gene encodes CDR1 LNHDA and CDR2 SQIVND (reference sequence). The CDR3 sequence is 14 residues long. Variable domain in full (rest from reference TRBV19 and TRBJ1-4): DGGITQSPKYLFRKEGQNVTLSCEQNLNHDAMYWYRQDPGQGLRLIYYSQIVNDFQKGDIAEGYSVSREKKESFPLTVTSAQKNPTAFYLCASSARAGDEKLFFGSGTQLSVL.

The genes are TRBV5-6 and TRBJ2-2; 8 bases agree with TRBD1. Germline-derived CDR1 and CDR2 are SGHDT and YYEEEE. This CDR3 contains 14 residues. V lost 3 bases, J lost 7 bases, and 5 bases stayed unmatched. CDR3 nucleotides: TGTGCCAGCAGCTACGGGACAGGCGGCGGGGAGCTGTTTTTT. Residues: CASSYGTGGGELFF.

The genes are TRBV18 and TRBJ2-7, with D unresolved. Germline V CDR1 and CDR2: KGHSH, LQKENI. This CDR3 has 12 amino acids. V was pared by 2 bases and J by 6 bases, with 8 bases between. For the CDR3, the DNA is TGTGCCAGCTCACCAGACTCTAGCGAGCAGTACTTC. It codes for CASSPDSSEQYF.

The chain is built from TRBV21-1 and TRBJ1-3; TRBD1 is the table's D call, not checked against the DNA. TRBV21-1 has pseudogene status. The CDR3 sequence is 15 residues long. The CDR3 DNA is TGTGCCAGCAGCAGGGACACCTTACCTGGAAACACCATATATTTT. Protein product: CASSRDTLPGNTIYF.